The T cell receptor (beta chain) described here comes from a study of T cells in tuberculosis. As regards this clone: The target antigen is unknown.

The table came from immunoSEQ multiplex PCR; TCRdb's copy has only in-frame clones and leaves some out. The sample has tens of thousands of clones, just under 97% seen once. Trimming took 6 bases from V and 3 from J, leaving 12 bases between them. The CDR3 covers 13 residues. Germline values: CDR1 KGHSH, CDR2 LQKENI. Study results and caveats: Using the GMM-specific repertoire gave around 87% accuracy versus approximately 70% with motifs. Active tuberculosis patients had shorter CDR3-alpha; the beta difference was nonsignificant. Active tuberculosis alpha repertoires lay closer to GMM-specific TCRs than controls'.

This chain links TRBV18 with TRBJ2-7; TRBD2 is a possible D gene (5 bases). This TCR derives from a donor between 10 and 29 years old with latent tuberculosis or without tuberculosis infection. The sample was PBMCs. The CDR3 here is CASSPAEGYEQYF. CDR3 DNA sequence: TGTGCCAGCTCGCCTGCAGAGGGCTACGAGCAGTACTTC. Full variable domain (rest looked up from reference TRBV18 and TRBJ2-7): NAGVMQNPRHLVRRRGQEARLRCSPMKGHSHVYWYRQLPEEGLKFMVYLQKENIIDESGMPKERFSAEFPKEGPSILRIQQVVRGDSAAYFCASSPAEGYEQYFGPGTRLTVT.